Presented here are 29 T cell receptor beta chains from one specimen sequenced in a study of Ad26.COV2.S vaccination and SARS-CoV-2 variants. Produced via immunoSEQ multiplex PCR; TCRdb's table is partial and in-frame only. Of about 430,000 clones listed, about 93% were seen once; the top ten hold approximately 12%. Treatment defined: some 19 received Ad26.COV2.S at low or high dose, single or two shots; about five received placebo; per-sample allocation not given. After the first vaccine or placebo injection, samples were drawn on day 63. Sample: peripheral blood, taken in a trial of Ad26.COV2.S vaccine versus placebo. These receptors originate from a person aged 18-60 years who received the Ad26.COV2.S COVID-19 vaccine or a placebo.

The chain is built from TRBV29-1 and TRBJ2-5, with 9 bases matching TRBD2. After removal of 4 bases from V and 1 base from J, the junction contained 13 bases not matched to a gene. Germline loops: CDR1 SQVTM, CDR2 ANQGSEA. This CDR3 region has 17 residues. In DNA form, the CDR3 reads TGCAGCGTTGGGGATTCCCGCCTAGCGGGGACCCAAGAGACCCAGTACTTC. Amino acids: CSVGDSRLAGTQETQYF.

V gene TRBV20-1 combines with J gene TRBJ2-2; tentative D call: TRBD2 (6 bases). V shed 6 bases and J shed 7 bases, with 12 bases lying between them. The CDR3 spans 12 residues. In germline, CDR1 is DFQATT, CDR2 SNEGSKA (reference sequence). For the CDR3, the DNA is TGCAGTGCCAGTAGCGGAGGCGGGGAGCTGTTTTTT. Translated, it gives CSASSGGGELFF.

This chain uses TRBV7-9 with TRBJ2-7; TRBD2 might be the D (5 bases). The CDR3 has 12 amino acids. V shed 4 bases and J shed 6 bases, with 10 bases lying between them. Germline V gene sequence: CDR1 SEHNR, CDR2 FQNEAQ (reference sequence). Here the CDR3 DNA reads TGTGCCAGCAGCTCAACTAGTCTCGAGCAGTACTTC. Translated, it gives CASSSTSLEQYF.

The gene calls are TRBV29-1 and TRBJ1-3, with 8 nucleotides matching TRBD1. The V gene's germline CDR1 is SQVTM and CDR2 ANQGSEA. Trimming took 3 bases from V and 4 from J; bases not matched to a gene: 8. The CDR3 loop spans 15 amino acids. CDR3 sequence: CSVEGTGEMGNTIYF. The CDR3 DNA reads as TGCAGCGTTGAGGGGACAGGCGAAATGGGAAACACCATATATTTT.

This sequence joins TRBV29-1 and TRBJ2-3; D unclear. Germline CDR1 SQVTM, CDR2 ANQGSEA. V was trimmed by 7 bases and J by 4 bases, leaving 18 bases between them. This CDR3 has 14 amino acids. CDR3 sequence (DNA): TGCAGCGCTGCCAAAGCGTCGTCGGCAGATACGCAGTATTTT. This codes for CSAAKASSADTQYF.

The J gene is TRBJ1-1, the V gene TRBV6-2 or TRBV6-3; D gene ambiguous. The germline CDR1 and CDR2 sequences are MNHEY and SVGEGT. The CDR3 loop spans 15 amino acids. The V end lost 2 bases, the J end lost 1 base, and 11 bases lay between the germline ends. The CDR3 sequence is CASSYGRFGNTEAFF. CDR3 DNA sequence: TGTGCCAGCAGTTACGGGCGGTTCGGGAACACTGAAGCTTTCTTT.

The chain joins TRBV7-3 to TRBJ2-5; possibly TRBD1 or TRBD2 for D (6 bases each). The CDR3 length is 13 residues. Germline values: CDR1 SGHTA, CDR2 FQGTGA. V gave up 5 bases and J gave up 5 bases, with 12 bases separating them. The CDR3 protein is CASSARGVETQYF. The CDR3 DNA is TGTGCCAGCAGCGCTAGGGGGGTGGAGACCCAGTACTTC.

This chain joins TRBV29-1 and TRBJ2-1, with 12 bases lining up with TRBD1. Germline V gene sequence: CDR1 SQVTM, CDR2 ANQGSEA. The CDR3 covers 14 residues. V lost 3 bases, J lost 5 bases, and 2 bases stayed unmatched. CDR3 protein: CSVEGQGADNEQFF. DNA of the CDR3: TGCAGCGTTGAGGGACAGGGGGCGGACAATGAGCAGTTCTTC.

The V call is TRBV27, the J call TRBJ2-2; weak D call: TRBD2 (5 bases). The V gene's germline CDR1 is MNHEY and CDR2 SMNVEV (reference sequence). V dropped 8 bases and J dropped 4 bases, with 14 bases sitting between them. The CDR3 sequence is 14 residues long. DNA for the CDR3: TGTGCCAGCGCCGGGAACCCGGCCACCGGGGAGCTGTTTTTT. Residues: CASAGNPATGELFF.

This clone was observed a single time. This sequence joins TRBV7-2 and TRBJ2-7, with a possible D match to TRBD2 (5 bases). V was trimmed by 1 base and J by 5 bases, leaving 6 bases between them. Germline V gene data show CDR1 as SGHTA and CDR2 as FQGNSA. This CDR3 is built from 12 residues. The chain's CDR3 is CASSLDGDEQYF. The CDR3 coding sequence is TGTGCCAGCAGCTTAGACGGGGACGAGCAGTACTTC.

The V call is TRBV19, the J call TRBJ1-5; a possible D gene is TRBD1 (5 bases). Germline-derived CDR1 and CDR2 are LNHDA and SQIVND (reference sequence). The CDR3 length is 14 residues. V shed 7 bases and J shed 5 bases, with 15 bases lying between them. The CDR3 loop is CASNWGEGDQPQHF. The CDR3 DNA reads TGTGCCAGTAACTGGGGGGAGGGTGATCAGCCCCAGCATTTT.

This clone has a count of ten or more. The J gene is TRBJ1-5, the V gene TRBV19; 10 bases are a match to TRBD1. The CDR3 is made up of 17 amino acids. V dropped 0 bases and J dropped 3; count of bases not matched to a gene: 5. In germline, CDR1 is LNHDA, CDR2 SQIVND (reference sequence). The CDR3 coding sequence is TGTGCCAGTAGTATAGACTGGACAGGGGGTAACAATCAGCCCCAGCATTTT. It specifies CASSIDWTGGNNQPQHF.

In its sample, this clone was seen once. The chain employs TRBV9 and TRBJ2-5; 7 nucleotides agree with TRBD1. J was trimmed by 5 bases and V by 4 bases; bases with no gene match: 20. The germline V gene has CDR1 SGDLS and CDR2 YYNGEE. CDR3 length equals 18 residues. CDR3 sequence: CASSPYPGQESWGETQYF. DNA for the CDR3: TGTGCCAGCAGCCCCTATCCTGGACAGGAAAGCTGGGGGGAGACCCAGTACTTC. Variable domain in full (rest from reference TRBV9 and TRBJ2-5): DSGVTQTPKHLITATGQRVTLRCSPRSGDLSVYWYQQSLDQGLQFLIQYYNGEERAKGNILERFSAQQFPDLHSELNLSSLELGDSALYFCASSPYPGQESWGETQYFGPGTRLLVL.

The V call is TRBV19, the J call TRBJ2-7; the D gene is possibly TRBD1 (6 bases). CDR3 length: 14 residues. Trimming cost V 2 bases and J 5 bases, with 13 bases left between them. Germline CDR1 LNHDA, CDR2 SQIVND (reference sequence). The CDR3 reads CASSIMARGDEQYF. In nucleotides, the CDR3 is TGTGCCAGTAGTATAATGGCCAGGGGCGACGAGCAGTACTTC.

This rearrangement joins TRBV5-4 to TRBJ2-5; D is uncertain. V was shortened by 1 base and J by 4 bases, with 8 bases between the two germline ends. The germline gives CDR1 SGHNT, CDR2 YYREEE (reference sequence). CDR3 size: 13 residues. CDR3 coding DNA: TGTGCCAGCAGCTTGCCAGCTCCAGAGACCCAGTACTTC. Translating gives CASSLPAPETQYF.

The rearrangement links TRBV5-6 to TRBJ2-5; D gene unclear. This CDR3 is 15 amino acids long. Trimming stripped 2 bases from V and 0 bases from J, with 11 bases between. The germline gives CDR1 SGHDT, CDR2 YYEEEE. The CDR3, as DNA: TGTGCCAGCAGCTTTGGACCCCAAAACCAAGAGACCCAGTACTTC. Its protein is CASSFGPQNQETQYF.

V gene TRBV2 combines with J gene TRBJ2-1; 8 nucleotides agree with TRBD2. The CDR3 sequence is 17 residues long. Germline CDR1 is SNHLY and CDR2 is FYNNEI. V gave up 2 bases and J gave up 6 bases; unmatched junction bases: 12. CDR3 nucleotide sequence: TGTGCCAGCAGTGAACCGGGACTAGGAACCTTTCGCAATGAGCAGTTCTTC. It codes for CASSEPGLGTFRNEQFF.

The CDR3 protein is CATAAVHTDTQYF. CDR3 DNA: TGTGCCACCGCGGCAGTTCACACAGATACGCAGTATTTT. The chain links TRBV24-1 to TRBJ2-3; no firm D call. CDR1 and CDR2 (germline): KGHDR, SFDVKD. V was pared by 9 bases and J by 2 bases, with 11 bases between. The CDR3 has 13 amino acids.

This chain uses TRBV30 with TRBJ1-5; D perhaps matches TRBD1 (5 bases). Germline V gives CDR1 GTSNPN, CDR2 SVGIG (reference sequence). V lost 2 bases and J 11 bases, leaving 13 bases between the germline ends. This CDR3 spans 12 amino acids. The CDR3 region has the DNA TGTGCCTGGAGTCTGGGGGGGGATACCCAGCATTTT. This sequence encodes CAWSLGGDTQHF.

CDR3 region: CASSKEARKTQPQHF. As DNA, the CDR3 is TGTGCCAGCAGCAAAGAAGCCCGGAAGACTCAGCCCCAGCATTTT. V gene TRBV21-1 combines with J gene TRBJ1-5. TRBV21-1 has pseudogene status. The CDR3 extends over 15 amino acids.

The chain carries TRBV3-1 (or the pseudogene TRBV3-2) and TRBJ2-1; 8 bases are shared with TRBD2. V was pared by 1 base and J by 5 bases, with 4 bases of the junction left unmatched. This CDR3 has 15 residues. Per germline, CDR1 LGHDT and CDR2 YNNKEL (reference sequence). The CDR3 bases are TGTGCCAGCAGCCAAGCCGGGACTAGAAACAATGAGCAGTTCTTC. It encodes CASSQAGTRNNEQFF.

The V and J genes are TRBV2 and TRBJ2-1; the D is unclear. This CDR3 has 15 amino acids. Germline values: CDR1 SNHLY, CDR2 FYNNEI. Deletions cut 7 bases from V and 6 bases from J, with 19 bases between. The CDR3 region has the DNA TGTGCCAGCACCCCCTCGGACCAATGGGTCAATGAGCAGTTCTTC. As protein: CASTPSDQWVNEQFF.

The chain has TRBV11-2 and TRBJ2-5, with 14 bases identical to TRBD2. V was pared by 5 bases and J by 1 base, with 6 bases of the junction left unmatched. The CDR3 is 17 residues long. Germline V CDR1 and CDR2: SGHAT, FQNNGV. CDR3 sequence reads: CASSTGTSGSPQETQYF. CDR3 DNA: TGTGCCAGCAGCACCGGGACTAGCGGGAGCCCCCAAGAGACCCAGTACTTC.

The chain couples TRBV28 to TRBJ1-5, with D possibly TRBD1 on 6 matching bases. CDR3 size: 15 residues. Trimming took off 5 bases at V and 4 bases at J, with 15 bases between the two ends. In germline, CDR1 is MDHEN, CDR2 SYDVKM. The CDR3 nucleotides are TGTGCCAGCAGTCCAGAACCGACAGGAAATCAGCCCCAGCATTTT. It codes for CASSPEPTGNQPQHF.

The CDR3 DNA is TGTGCCAGCAGTTACGATGTGGGGAACTATGGCTACACCTTC. It translates to CASSYDVGNYGYTF. This chain links TRBV6-5 with TRBJ1-2, with no clear D. Germline CDR1 reads MNHEY; CDR2 reads SVGAGI. Trimming left V 2 bases short and J 2 bases short, with 9 bases between. The CDR3 totals 14 residues.

This chain uses TRBV25-1 with TRBJ2-5, with 10 bases aligning to TRBD2. CDR3 size: 14 residues. The trim removed 7 bases at V and 5 bases at J, leaving 7 bases unmatched. Per the germline V gene, CDR1 is MGHDK and CDR2 is SYGVNS. CDR3 residues: CASNLAGVLETQYF. The CDR3 nucleotides read TGTGCCAGCAACCTAGCGGGAGTATTGGAGACCCAGTACTTC.

This chain connects TRBV5-1 to TRBJ2-7, with D possibly TRBD1 on 5 matching bases. CDR3 size: 15 residues. V was trimmed by 4 bases and J by 3 bases, leaving 17 bases between them. Germline V gives CDR1 SGHRS, CDR2 YFSETQ. CDR3 in DNA: TGCGCCAGCAGCCTGACCCCAGGGATTAACTACGAGCAGTACTTC. Its translation is CASSLTPGINYEQYF.

The rearrangement joins TRBV6-5 to TRBJ2-5, with 8 bases aligning to TRBD1. This CDR3 comprises 14 residues. Germline CDR1 MNHEY, CDR2 SVGAGI. Germline trimming cut 5 bases from V and 4 bases from J; bases unmatched to any gene: 6. DNA for the CDR3: TGTGCCAGCAGTAGGACAGGGTCGCGAGAGACCCAGTACTTC. Its translation is CASSRTGSRETQYF.

The rearrangement links TRBV4-3 to TRBJ2-7; the match to TRBD1 covers 10 bases. The CDR3 is made up of 15 amino acids. Trimming took 4 bases from V and 2 from J; bases not matched to a gene: 5. Germline V gives CDR1 LGHNA, CDR2 YSLEER. The CDR3 reads CASSLSGTGAYEQYF. CDR3 sequence (DNA): TGCGCCAGCAGCCTCTCCGGGACAGGGGCCTACGAGCAGTACTTC.